Below, one TCR beta chain is given with its context. This clone's antigen is unknown. Per-nucleotide qualities are absent, and no much larger clonotype sits a single base away. This record comes from a study of CD8 T cells in Susac syndrome (dated by TCRdb to between 2017 and 2020). About the investigation overall: Whether CD8+ T cell activation and differentiation in Susac syndrome was antigen driven was tested using repertoire sequencing. Clonality of the CD8+ T cell repertoire was compared between around 13 healthy donors, approximately 14 Susac syndrome patients and roughly 16 multiple sclerosis patients. Results the study describes overall, beyond this receptor: The TCR sequencing and HLA analysis was acknowledged to have included a relatively small number of individuals.

High-throughput TCR beta sequencing profiled peripheral blood CD8+ and CD4+ T cells from healthy donors, Susac syndrome patients and multiple sclerosis patients. Treatment-naive patients with stable or active relapsing-remitting disease fulfilling revised McDonald criteria were used as multiple sclerosis controls. Bulk CD8+ and CD4+ T cells were purified magnetically by negative isolation, whereas CD8+ TEMRA cells were enriched by FACS. Blood was collected in EDTA tubes and processed within 24 hours, with PBMCs isolated through density gradient centrifugation. PBMCs destined for TCR sequencing were cryopreserved in liquid nitrogen and later thawed in a 37 °C water bath. The sorted or isolated CD4+, CD8+ and CD8+ TEMRA cells had a purity of 90% or higher. RNA was extracted using the RNeasy kit, and roughly 0.5 to 1 ug of the RNA was reverse transcribed with random hexamers. The immunoSEQ multiplex PCR assay, which covers 54 Vbeta and 13 Jbeta segments, was used to amplify TCR beta CDR3 regions. Bias from PCR amplification was corrected by using a synthetic template baseline for primer optimization and for computational correction. The authors' analysis ran thus. Reads were assigned to V, D and J genes according to IMGT and analyzed in immunoSEQ Analyzer, with only productive sequences retained. Clonality was calculated as one minus the Shannon entropy normalized by log2 of the number of productive unique sequences. For each patient and control, public and private clones were evaluated among the 100 most prevalent clones. Susac-specific clones were defined as absent from healthy and MS cohorts, around 980 published viral clones and other ImmuneACCESS disease sequences. TCRdb reworked the public reads: Q25 trimming with fastp, MiXCR clone assembly, productive beta chains retained. Here each entry gathers all rows of one CDR3 protein and keeps the most common genes and DNA. The V and J calls here are based on TCRdb, not the publication. This sample gives about 440,000 distinct CDR3 sequences in total; around 85% of them show up just once. The ten largest clones capture about 0.1% of the sample.

Unmatched junction bases come to 15, with V trimmed by 5 bases and J by 8 bases. The CDR3 sequence holds 16 residues, the cysteine and phenylalanine included. Only CDR3 DNA is held: 48 bases, read in frame from base 1. The germline V gene (reference sequence) sets CDR1 to LNHDA and CDR2 to SQIVND. The sequence was collected from a human donor with multiple sclerosis. The receptor chain draws on TRBV19 and TRBJ2-1, with TRBD2 matching 7 junction bases. The sequenced material came from CD8+ T cells from PBMCs. For the CDR3, the sequence is CASSVPGPRGVYEQFF. The DNA is as follows: TGTGCCAGTAGTGTACCGGGACCCCGGGGGGTGTATGAGCAGTTCTTC.